These T cell receptor beta chains were read from a single sample in a study of T cells in Graves' hyperthyroidism and ophthalmopathy. TCRdb passed the multiplex PCR reads through MiXCR, listing each CDR3 protein once. The sample consists of some 800,000 distinct CDR3 sequences, roughly 40% of them appearing once. What was sequenced was blood. Source of these receptors: a man younger than 30 with Graves' hyperthyroidism. Each CDR3 is given with its conserved first and last residue. The D gene is left open where the match is weak. A clone size is listed for some rows: how often the clone was seen (once, few, many), or a class if it is expanded.

D	V	J	size	length	DNA	CDR3
.	TRBV7-9	TRBJ2-7	.	15	TGCGCCAGCAGCCATCTACAGGGACAAACCTACGAGCAGTACTTC	CASSHLQGQTYEQYF
TRBD1	TRBV19	TRBJ1-6	.	14	TGTGCCAGTAGGACAGGGCCTAGCAATTCACCCCTCCACTTT	CASRTGPSNSPLHF
.	TRBV24-1	TRBJ1-1	many	17	TGTGCCACCAGTGATCGCGGGACAAAGAGGGGGTACACTGAAGCTTTCTTT	CATSDRGTKRGYTEAFF
.	TRBV7-9	TRBJ2-7	.	12	TGTGCCAGCAGAACCGCACCGGGCGAGCAGTACTTC	CASRTAPGEQYF
.	TRBV29-1	TRBJ2-7	.	15	TGCAGCGTTGAATTTGGACTCATCGCCGGGTACGAGCAGTACTTC	CSVEFGLIAGYEQYF
.	TRBV11-2	TRBJ2-7	.	15	TGTGCCAGCAGCCATCTTTCGGAAGGCGCCTACGAGCAGTACTTC	CASSHLSEGAYEQYF
.	TRBV7-7	TRBJ1-6	.	17	TGTGCCAGCAGCTTGGGACGGTTAAGCTCCTATAATTCACCCCTCCACTTT	CASSLGRLSSYNSPLHF
.	TRBV9	TRBJ2-6	few	17	TGTGCCAGCAGCGTAGTTAAAGGGCAGGGTGGGGCCAACGTCCTGACTTTC	CASSVVKGQGGANVLTF
.	TRBV7-6	TRBJ1-2	many	13	TGTGCCAGCAGCAGCGACGGCTTCTATGGCTACACCTTC	CASSSDGFYGYTF
.	TRBV24-1	TRBJ1-2	.	9	TGTGCCACCGAGCGCGGCTACACCTTC	CATERGYTF
TRBD1	TRBV2	TRBJ2-2	many	15	TGTGCCAGCAGGGACAGGGTCATAAACACCGGGGAGCTGTTTTTT	CASRDRVINTGELFF
TRBD1	TRBV14	TRBJ2-7	once	14	TGTGCCAGCAGCCCGGGACAGATGACTTACGAGCAGTACTTC	CASSPGQMTYEQYF
.	TRBV19	TRBJ2-5	.	14	TGTGCCGGTAGTATCACCGATTTTAAAGAGACCCAGTACTTC	CAGSITDFKETQYF
.	TRBV12-3/TRBV12-4	TRBJ2-7	.	14	TGTGCCAGCAGTTGGGGCGGGCGAGAATACGAGCAGTACTTC	CASSWGGREYEQYF
.	TRBV20-1	TRBJ2-7	.	13	TGCAGTGCTAGAGACCCCGACACCTACGAGCAGTACTTC	CSARDPDTYEQYF
TRBD2	TRBV4-3	TRBJ2-7	.	17	TGCGCCAGCAGCCCCTTAACTATGGAGCGGGGGGGCCGCGAGCAGTACTTC	CASSPLTMERGGREQYF
.	TRBV29-1	TRBJ1-3	.	16	TGCAGCGTCCTAACGGGATTTTGGGGCTCTGGAAACACCATATATTTT	CSVLTGFWGSGNTIYF
.	TRBV20-1	TRBJ1-1	.	12	TGCAGTGCTAGTGAGGGGAAGACTGAAGCTTTCTTT	CSASEGKTEAFF
.	TRBV12-3/TRBV12-4	TRBJ1-1	.	12	TGTGCCAGCACCTCTTGGGGGACTGAAGCTTTCTTT	CASTSWGTEAFF
.	TRBV7-9	TRBJ1-2	many	12	TGTGCCAGCAGCTTCATACCGGGGGGCTACACCTTC	CASSFIPGGYTF
.	TRBV7-2	TRBJ2-5	.	16	TGTGCCAGCAGCTTGGTTTACAGAAACCTCCAAGAGACCCAGTACTTC	CASSLVYRNLQETQYF
.	TRBV15	TRBJ2-6	many	14	TGTGCCACCAGCGTCAGCTCTGGGGCCAACGTCCTGACTTTC	CATSVSSGANVLTF
.	TRBV6-5	TRBJ1-3	.	16	TGTGCCAGCAGTTACTCGGGGGGTTTCGGTGGAAACACCATATATTTT	CASSYSGGFGGNTIYF
.	TRBV10-3	TRBJ1-6	many	12	TGTGCCATCGAGGACACAAATTCACCCCTCCACTTT	CAIEDTNSPLHF
.	TRBV7-9	TRBJ2-7	many	13	TGTGCCAGCAGCTTCTCGACGTACTACGAGCAGTACTTC	CASSFSTYYEQYF